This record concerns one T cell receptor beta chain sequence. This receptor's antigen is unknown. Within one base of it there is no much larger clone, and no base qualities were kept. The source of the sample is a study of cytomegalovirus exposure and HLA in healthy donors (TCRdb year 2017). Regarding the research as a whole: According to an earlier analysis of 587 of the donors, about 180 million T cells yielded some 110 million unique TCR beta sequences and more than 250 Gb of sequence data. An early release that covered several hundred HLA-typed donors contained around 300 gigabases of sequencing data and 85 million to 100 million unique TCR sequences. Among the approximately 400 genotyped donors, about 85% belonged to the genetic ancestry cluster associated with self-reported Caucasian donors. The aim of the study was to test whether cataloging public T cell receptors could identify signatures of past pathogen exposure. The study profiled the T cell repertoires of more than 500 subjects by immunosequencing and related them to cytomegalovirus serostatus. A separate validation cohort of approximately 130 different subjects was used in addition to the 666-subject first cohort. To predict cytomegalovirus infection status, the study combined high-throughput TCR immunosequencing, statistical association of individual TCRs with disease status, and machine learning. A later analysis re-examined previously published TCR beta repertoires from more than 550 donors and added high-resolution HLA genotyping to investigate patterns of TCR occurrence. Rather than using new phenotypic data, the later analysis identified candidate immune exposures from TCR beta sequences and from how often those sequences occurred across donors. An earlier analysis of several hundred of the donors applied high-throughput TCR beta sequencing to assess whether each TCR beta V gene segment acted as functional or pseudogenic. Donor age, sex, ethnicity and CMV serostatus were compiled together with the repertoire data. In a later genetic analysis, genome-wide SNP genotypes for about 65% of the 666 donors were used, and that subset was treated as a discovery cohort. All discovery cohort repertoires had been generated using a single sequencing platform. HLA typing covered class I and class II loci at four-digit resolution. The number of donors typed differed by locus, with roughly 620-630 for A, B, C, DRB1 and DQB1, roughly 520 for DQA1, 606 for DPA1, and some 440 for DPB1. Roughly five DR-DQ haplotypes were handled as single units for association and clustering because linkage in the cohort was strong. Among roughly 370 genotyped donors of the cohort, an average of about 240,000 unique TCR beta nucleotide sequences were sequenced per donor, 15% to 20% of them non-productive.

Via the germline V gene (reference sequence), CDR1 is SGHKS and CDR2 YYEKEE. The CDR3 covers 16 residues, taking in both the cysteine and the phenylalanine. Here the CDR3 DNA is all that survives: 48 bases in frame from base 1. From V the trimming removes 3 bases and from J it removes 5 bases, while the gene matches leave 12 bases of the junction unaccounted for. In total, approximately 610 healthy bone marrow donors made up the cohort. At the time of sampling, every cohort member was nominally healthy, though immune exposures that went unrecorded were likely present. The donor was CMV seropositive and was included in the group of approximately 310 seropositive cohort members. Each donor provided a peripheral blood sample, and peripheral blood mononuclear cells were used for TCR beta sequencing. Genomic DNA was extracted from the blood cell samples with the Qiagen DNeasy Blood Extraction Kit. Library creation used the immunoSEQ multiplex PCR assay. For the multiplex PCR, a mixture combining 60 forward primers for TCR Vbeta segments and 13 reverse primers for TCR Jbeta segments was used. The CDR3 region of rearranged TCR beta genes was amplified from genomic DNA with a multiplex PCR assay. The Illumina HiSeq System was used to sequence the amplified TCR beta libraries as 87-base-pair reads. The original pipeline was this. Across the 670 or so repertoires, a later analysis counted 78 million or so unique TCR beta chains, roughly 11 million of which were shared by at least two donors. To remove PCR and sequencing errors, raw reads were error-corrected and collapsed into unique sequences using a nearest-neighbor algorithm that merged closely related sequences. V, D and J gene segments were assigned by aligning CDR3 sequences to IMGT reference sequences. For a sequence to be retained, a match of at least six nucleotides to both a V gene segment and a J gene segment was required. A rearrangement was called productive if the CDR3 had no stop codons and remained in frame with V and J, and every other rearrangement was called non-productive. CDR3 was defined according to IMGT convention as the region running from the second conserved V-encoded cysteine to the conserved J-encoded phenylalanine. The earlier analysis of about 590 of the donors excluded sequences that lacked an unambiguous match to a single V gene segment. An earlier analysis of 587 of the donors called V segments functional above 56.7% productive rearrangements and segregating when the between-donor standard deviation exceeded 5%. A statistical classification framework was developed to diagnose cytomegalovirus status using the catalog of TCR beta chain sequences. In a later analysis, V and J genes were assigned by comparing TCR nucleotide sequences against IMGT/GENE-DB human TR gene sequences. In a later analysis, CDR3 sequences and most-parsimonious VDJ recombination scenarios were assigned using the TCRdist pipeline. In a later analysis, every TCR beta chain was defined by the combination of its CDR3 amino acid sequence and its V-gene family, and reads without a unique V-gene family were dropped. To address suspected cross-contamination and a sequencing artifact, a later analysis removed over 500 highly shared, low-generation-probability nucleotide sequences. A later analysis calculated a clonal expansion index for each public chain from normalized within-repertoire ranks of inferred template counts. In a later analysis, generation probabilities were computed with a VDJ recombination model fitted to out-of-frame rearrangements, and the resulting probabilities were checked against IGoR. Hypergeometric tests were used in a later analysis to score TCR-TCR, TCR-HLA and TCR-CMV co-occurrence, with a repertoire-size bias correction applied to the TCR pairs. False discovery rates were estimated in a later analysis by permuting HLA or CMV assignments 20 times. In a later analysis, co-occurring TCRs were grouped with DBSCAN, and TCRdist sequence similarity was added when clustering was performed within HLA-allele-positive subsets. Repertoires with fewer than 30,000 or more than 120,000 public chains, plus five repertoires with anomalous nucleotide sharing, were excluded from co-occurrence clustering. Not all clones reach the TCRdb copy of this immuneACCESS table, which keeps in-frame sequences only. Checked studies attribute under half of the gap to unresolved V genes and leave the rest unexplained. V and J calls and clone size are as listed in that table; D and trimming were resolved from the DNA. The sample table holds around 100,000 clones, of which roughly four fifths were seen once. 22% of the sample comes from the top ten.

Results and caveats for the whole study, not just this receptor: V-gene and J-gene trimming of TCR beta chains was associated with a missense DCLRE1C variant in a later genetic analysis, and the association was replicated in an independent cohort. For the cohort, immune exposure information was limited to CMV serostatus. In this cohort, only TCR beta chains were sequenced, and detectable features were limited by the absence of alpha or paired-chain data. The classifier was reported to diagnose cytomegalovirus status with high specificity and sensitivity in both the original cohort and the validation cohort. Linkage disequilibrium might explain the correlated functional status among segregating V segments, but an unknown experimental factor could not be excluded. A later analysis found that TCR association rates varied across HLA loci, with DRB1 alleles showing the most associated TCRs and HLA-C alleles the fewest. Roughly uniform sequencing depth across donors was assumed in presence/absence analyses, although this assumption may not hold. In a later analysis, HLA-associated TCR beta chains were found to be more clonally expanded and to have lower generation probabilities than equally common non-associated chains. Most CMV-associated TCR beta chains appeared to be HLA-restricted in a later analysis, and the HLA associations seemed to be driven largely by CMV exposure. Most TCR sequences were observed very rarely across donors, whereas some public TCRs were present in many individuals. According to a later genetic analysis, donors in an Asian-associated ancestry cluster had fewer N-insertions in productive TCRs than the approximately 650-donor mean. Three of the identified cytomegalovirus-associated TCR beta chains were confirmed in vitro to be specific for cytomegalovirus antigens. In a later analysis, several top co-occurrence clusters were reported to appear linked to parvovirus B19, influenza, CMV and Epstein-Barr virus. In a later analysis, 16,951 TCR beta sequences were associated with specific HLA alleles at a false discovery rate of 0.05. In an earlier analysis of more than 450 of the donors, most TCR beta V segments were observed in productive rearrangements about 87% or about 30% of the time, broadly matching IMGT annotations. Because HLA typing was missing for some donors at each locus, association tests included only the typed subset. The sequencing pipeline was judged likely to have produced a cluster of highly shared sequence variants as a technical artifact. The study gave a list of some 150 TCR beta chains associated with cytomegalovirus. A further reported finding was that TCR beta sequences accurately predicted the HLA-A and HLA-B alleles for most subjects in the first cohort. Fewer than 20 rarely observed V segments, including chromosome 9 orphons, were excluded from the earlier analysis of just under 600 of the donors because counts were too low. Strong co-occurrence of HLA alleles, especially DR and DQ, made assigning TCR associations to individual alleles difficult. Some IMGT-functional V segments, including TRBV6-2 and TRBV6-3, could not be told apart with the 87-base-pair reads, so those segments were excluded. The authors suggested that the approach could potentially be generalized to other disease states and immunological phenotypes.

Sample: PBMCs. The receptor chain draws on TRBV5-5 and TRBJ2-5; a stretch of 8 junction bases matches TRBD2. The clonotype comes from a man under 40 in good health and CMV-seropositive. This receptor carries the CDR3 CASSSGGSGGEETQYF. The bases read TGTGCCAGCAGCTCCGGGGGGAGCGGGGGTGAGGAGACCCAGTACTTC.